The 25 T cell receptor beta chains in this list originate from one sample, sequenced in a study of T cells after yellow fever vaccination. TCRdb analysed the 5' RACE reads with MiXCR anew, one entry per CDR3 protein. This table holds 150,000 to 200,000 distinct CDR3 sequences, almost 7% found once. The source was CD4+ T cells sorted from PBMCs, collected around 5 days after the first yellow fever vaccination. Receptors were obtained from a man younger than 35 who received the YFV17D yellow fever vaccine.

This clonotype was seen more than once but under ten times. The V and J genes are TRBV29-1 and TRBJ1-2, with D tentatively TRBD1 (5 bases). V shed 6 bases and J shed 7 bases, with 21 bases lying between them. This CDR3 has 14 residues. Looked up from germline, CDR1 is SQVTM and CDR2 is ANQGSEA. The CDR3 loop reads CSVAFRDPFSGYTF. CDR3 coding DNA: TGCAGCGTCGCATTCAGGGATCCTTTCTCTGGCTACACCTTC. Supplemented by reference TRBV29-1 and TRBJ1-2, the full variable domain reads SAVISQKPSRDICQRGTSLTIQCQVDSQVTMMFWYRQQPGQSLTLIATANQGSEATYESGFVIDKFPISRPNLTFSTLTVSNMSPEDSSIYLCSVAFRDPFSGYTFGSGTRLTVV.

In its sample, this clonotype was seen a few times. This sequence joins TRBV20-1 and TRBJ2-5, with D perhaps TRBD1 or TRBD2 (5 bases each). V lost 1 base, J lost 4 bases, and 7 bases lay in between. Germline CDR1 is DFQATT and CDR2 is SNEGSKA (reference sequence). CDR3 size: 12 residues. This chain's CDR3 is CSARVGGETQYF. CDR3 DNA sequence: TGCAGTGCTAGAGTTGGGGGAGAGACCCAGTACTTC.

The DNA for the CDR3 is TGTGCCAGTAGTATCACTGGGACTAGGTGGGAGACCCAGTACTTC. Amino acid sequence: CASSITGTRWETQYF. The chain couples TRBV19 to TRBJ2-5; 8 bases are shared with TRBD2. The CDR3 consists of 15 residues. V lost 3 bases to trimming and J lost 5 bases; unmatched junction nucleotides: 8. CDR1 and CDR2 (germline): LNHDA, SQIVND (reference sequence). The entire variable domain, with the rest obtained from reference TRBV19 and TRBJ2-5, is as follows: DGGITQSPKYLFRKEGQNVTLSCEQNLNHDAMYWYRQDPGQGLRLIYYSQIVNDFQKGDIAEGYSVSREKKESFPLTVTSAQKNPTAFYLCASSITGTRWETQYFGPGTRLLVL.

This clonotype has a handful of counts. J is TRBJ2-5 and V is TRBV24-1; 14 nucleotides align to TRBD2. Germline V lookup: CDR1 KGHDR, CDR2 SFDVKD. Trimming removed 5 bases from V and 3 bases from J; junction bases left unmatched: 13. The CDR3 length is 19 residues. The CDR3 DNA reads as TGTGCCACCAGTGTCCCGGGACTAGCGGGGGCAACGGGCAAAGAGACCCAGTACTTC. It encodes CATSVPGLAGATGKETQYF.

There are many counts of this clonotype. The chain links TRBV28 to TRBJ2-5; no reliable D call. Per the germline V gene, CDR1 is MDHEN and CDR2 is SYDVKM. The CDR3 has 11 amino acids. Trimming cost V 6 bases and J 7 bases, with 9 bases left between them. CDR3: CASSSMGTQYF. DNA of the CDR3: TGTGCCAGCAGCTCTATGGGGACCCAGTACTTC.

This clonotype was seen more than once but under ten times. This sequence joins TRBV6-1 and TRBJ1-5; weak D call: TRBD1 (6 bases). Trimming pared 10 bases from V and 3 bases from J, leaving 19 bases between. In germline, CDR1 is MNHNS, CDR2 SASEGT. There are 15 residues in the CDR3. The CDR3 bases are TGTGCCATGCCCGGCCACAGGGTTGTCAATCAGCCCCAGCATTTT. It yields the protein CAMPGHRVVNQPQHF.

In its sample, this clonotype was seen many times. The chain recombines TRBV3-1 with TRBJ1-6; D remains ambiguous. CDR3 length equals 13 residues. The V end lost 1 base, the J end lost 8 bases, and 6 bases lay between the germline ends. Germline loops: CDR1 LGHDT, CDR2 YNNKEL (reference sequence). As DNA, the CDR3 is TGTGCCAGCAGCCAAGTTTGGGATTCACCCCTCCACTTT. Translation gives CASSQVWDSPLHF. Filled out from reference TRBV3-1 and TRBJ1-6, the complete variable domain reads DTAVSQTPKYLVTQMGNDKSIKCEQNLGHDTMYWYKQDSKKFLKIMFSYNNKELIINETVPNRFSPKSPDKAHLNLHINSLELGDSAVYFCASSQVWDSPLHFGNGTRLTVT.

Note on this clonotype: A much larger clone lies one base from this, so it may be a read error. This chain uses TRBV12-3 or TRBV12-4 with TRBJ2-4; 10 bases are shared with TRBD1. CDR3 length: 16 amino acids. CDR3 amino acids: CASSLVRTGGSDIQCF. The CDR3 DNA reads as TGTGCCAGCAGTTTAGTCCGGACAGGGGGGTCGGACATTCAGTGCTTC.

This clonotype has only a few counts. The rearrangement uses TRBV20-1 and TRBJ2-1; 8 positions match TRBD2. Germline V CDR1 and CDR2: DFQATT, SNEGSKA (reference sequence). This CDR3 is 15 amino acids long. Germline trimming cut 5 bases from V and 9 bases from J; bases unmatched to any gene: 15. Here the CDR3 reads CSASHTSGRVGEQFF. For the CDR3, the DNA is TGCAGTGCTTCTCACACTAGCGGACGCGTGGGTGAGCAGTTCTTC.

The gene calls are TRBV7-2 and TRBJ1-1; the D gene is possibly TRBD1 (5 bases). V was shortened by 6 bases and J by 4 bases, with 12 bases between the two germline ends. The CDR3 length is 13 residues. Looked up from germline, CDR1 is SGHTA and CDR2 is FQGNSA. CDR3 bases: TGTGCCAGCAGTTGGACAAGGGTCACTGAAGCTTTCTTT. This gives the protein CASSWTRVTEAFF.

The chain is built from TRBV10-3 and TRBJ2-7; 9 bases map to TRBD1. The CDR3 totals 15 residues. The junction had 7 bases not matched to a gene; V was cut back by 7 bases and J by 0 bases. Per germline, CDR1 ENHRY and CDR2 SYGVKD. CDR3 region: CAIKRGQGASYEQYF. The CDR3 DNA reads TGTGCCATCAAGCGGGGACAGGGAGCCTCCTACGAGCAGTACTTC.

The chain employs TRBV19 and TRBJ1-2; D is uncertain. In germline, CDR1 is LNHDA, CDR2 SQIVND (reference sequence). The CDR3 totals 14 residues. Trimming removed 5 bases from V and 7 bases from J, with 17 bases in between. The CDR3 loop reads CASSPHGGSGGYTF. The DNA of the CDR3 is TGTGCCAGTAGTCCCCACGGCGGATCGGGTGGCTACACCTTC.

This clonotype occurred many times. The CDR3 nucleotides read TGTGCCAGCAGCTTCGACAGGGCCTACGAGCAGTACGTC. Protein product: CASSFDRAYEQYV. The chain joins TRBV7-2 to TRBJ2-7; 7 nucleotides match TRBD1. The junction had 1 base not matched to a gene; V was cut back by 3 bases and J by 2 bases. The germline V gene has CDR1 SGHTA and CDR2 FQGNSA. The CDR3 is 13 amino acids.

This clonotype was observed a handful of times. This CDR3 reads CASSLGADYSTDTQYF. The CDR3 region has the DNA TGCGCCAGCAGCTTGGGGGCAGACTACAGCACAGATACGCAGTATTTT. The genes are TRBV5-1 and TRBJ2-3, with D possibly TRBD2 on 5 matching bases. V lost 0 bases to trimming and J lost 0 bases, with 11 bases between them. The germline gives CDR1 SGHRS, CDR2 YFSETQ. The CDR3 extends over 16 amino acids. The whole variable domain, filled in from reference TRBV5-1 and TRBJ2-3, reads KAGVTQTPRYLIKTRGQQVTLSCSPISGHRSVSWYQQTPGQGLQFLFEYFSETQRNKGNFPGRFSGRQFSNSRSEMNVSTLELGDSALYLCASSLGADYSTDTQYFGPGTRLTVL.

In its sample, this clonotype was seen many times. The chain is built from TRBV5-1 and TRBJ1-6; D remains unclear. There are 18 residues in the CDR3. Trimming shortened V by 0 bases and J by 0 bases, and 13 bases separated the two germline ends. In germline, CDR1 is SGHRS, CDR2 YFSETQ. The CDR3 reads CASSLEPDRSSYNSPLHF. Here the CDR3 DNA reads TGCGCCAGCAGCTTGGAGCCAGATCGGAGCTCCTATAATTCACCCCTCCACTTT. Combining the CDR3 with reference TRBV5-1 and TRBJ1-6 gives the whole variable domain KAGVTQTPRYLIKTRGQQVTLSCSPISGHRSVSWYQQTPGQGLQFLFEYFSETQRNKGNFPGRFSGRQFSNSRSEMNVSTLELGDSALYLCASSLEPDRSSYNSPLHFGNGTRLTVT.

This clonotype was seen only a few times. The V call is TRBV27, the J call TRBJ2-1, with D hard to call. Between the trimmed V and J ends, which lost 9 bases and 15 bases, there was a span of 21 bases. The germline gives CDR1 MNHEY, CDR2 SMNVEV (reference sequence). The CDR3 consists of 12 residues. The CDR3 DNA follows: TGTGCCAGTAAACGGTCTCTGGGTCCTCCGTTCTTC. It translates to CASKRSLGPPFF.

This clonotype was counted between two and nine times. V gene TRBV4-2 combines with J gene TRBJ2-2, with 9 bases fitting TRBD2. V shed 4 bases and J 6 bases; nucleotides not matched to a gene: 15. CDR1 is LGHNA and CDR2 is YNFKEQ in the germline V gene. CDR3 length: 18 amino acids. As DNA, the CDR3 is TGTGCCAGCAGCCCCGTTGGAGCGGGGGGTTACAGGGCCGGGGAGCTGTTTTTT. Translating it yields CASSPVGAGGYRAGELFF.

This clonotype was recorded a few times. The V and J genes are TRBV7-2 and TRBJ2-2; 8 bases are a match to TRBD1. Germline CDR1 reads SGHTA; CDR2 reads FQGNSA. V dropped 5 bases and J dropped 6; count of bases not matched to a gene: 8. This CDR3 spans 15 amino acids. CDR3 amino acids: CASSRRQGQAGELFF. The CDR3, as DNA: TGTGCCAGCAGCCGGAGACAGGGGCAGGCCGGGGAGCTGTTTTTT.

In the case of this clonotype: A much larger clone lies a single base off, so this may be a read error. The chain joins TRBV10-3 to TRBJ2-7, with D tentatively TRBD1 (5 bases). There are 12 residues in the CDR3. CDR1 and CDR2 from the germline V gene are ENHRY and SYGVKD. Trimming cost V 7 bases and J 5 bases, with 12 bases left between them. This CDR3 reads CAITWGSNEQYF. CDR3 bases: TGTGCCATCACTTGGGGCTCTAACGAGCAGTACTTC.

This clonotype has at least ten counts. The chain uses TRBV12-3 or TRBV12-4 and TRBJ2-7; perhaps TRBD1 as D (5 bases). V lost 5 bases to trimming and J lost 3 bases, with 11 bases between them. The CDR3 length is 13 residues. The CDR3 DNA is TGTGCCAGCAGTAATTCCGACAGCTACGAGCAGTACGTC. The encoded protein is CASSNSDSYEQYV.

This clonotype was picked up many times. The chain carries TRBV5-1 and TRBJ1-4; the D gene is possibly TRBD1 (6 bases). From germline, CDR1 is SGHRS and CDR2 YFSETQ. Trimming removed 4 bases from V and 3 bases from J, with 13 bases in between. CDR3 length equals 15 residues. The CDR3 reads CASSTPDSSNEKLFF. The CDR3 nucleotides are TGCGCCAGCAGCACCCCGGACAGCTCTAATGAAAAACTGTTTTTT.

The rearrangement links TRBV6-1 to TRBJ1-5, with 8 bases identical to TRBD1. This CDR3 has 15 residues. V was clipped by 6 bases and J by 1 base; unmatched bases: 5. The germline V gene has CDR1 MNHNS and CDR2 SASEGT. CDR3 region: CASRGTGGSNQPQHF. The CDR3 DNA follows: TGTGCCAGCAGAGGGACAGGCGGAAGCAATCAGCCCCAGCATTTT.

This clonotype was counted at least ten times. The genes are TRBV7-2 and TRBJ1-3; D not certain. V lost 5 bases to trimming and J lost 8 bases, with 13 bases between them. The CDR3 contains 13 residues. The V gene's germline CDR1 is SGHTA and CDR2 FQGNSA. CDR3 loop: CASSRPGIDTIYF. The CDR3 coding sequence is TGTGCCAGCAGCCGCCCGGGTATCGACACCATATATTTT.

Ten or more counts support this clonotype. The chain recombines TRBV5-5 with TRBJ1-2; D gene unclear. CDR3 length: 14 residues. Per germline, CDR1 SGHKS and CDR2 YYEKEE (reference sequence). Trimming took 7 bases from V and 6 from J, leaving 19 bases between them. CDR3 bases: TGTGCCAGCCTTGGGTCACCATTCTTGCATGGCTACACCTTC. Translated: CASLGSPFLHGYTF.

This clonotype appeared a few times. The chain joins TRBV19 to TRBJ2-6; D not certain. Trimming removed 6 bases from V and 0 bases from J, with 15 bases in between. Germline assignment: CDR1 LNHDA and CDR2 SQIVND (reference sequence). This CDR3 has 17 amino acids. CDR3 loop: CASRSRPWDSGANVLTF. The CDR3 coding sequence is TGTGCCAGTAGGAGCCGCCCCTGGGACTCTGGGGCCAACGTCCTGACTTTC.